This TCR beta chain came from a study of blood T cell repertoires in COVID-19. Study overall: Sites in the United States, Italy and Spain provided acute and convalescent COVID-19 samples. The cDNA or gDNA used as material had been derived from T cells, B-cell-depleted T cells, or PBMCs.

Participant-reported clinical history was the basis for cohort assignment. Trimming left V 3 bases short and J 2 bases short, with 20 bases between. The CDR3 has 17 amino acids. The germline gives CDR1 MNHEY, CDR2 SMNVEV (reference sequence). As processed by the authors: Counts of nucleated cells, estimated from reference gene primer amplification, were obtained. Data came from immunoSEQ multiplex PCR; TCRdb stores just in-frame clones and leaves some out. The DNA gave D and trimming, while V, J and clone size come from that table. The sample contains 200,000 to 250,000 clones, about 90% of which appear only once.

Specimen: PBMCs or T cells enriched from blood (not recorded which). V usage is TRBV27 and J usage is TRBJ2-7, with a weak D call TRBD1 (6 bases). The clonotype was recovered from a woman aged 45-65 years in a cohort exposed to, infected with or recovered from COVID-19 (not recorded which). CDR3 coding DNA: TGTGCCAGCAGTTTTCGCTCATCAGGGGAAACGACCTACGAGCAGTACTTC. This sequence encodes CASSFRSSGETTYEQYF.